This T cell receptor (beta chain) was obtained from a study of shared clonotypes between healthy human individuals. General observations from the study: When naive CD4 clonotypes were compared across a few donors, 4% to 5.5% were shared.

A word on this clone: Antigen unknown.

This table comes from immunoSEQ multiplex PCR, and its TCRdb copy is limited to in-frame clones, with some not included. The table records millions of clones, 90% to 95% of them present only once. V lost 2 bases and J lost 5, with 16 bases in between. CDR1 is SNHLY and CDR2 is FYNNEI in the germline V gene. The CDR3 loop spans 15 amino acids. This sequence joins TRBV2 and TRBJ2-7; TRBD1 is a possible D gene (6 bases). The TCR originated in a man between 18 and 35 years old in good health. The sequenced sample was naive CD4+ T cells sorted from blood. The subset: CD45RA+ positively selected. The CDR3 DNA is TGTGCCAGCAGTGAAACGGGCAGGGGTCCTCACGAGCAGTACTTC. Its protein product is CASSETGRGPHEQYF.